This entry concerns a single T cell receptor (beta chain). The antigen is unknown. This CDR3 comprises 15 residues. Trimming shortened V by 7 bases and J by 3 bases, and 18 bases separated the two germline ends. The germline gives CDR1 MNHEY, CDR2 SVGAGI. This entry is derived from a study of OX40 agonist ivuxolimab in advanced cancers. Study-level information: Checkpoint inhibitors had been given previously to approximately 40% of patients.

Sequencing used immunoSEQ multiplex PCR; TCRdb keeps in-frame clones, though not all of them. This sample has around 51,000 clones; 65% to 85% occur once, and the top ten carry approximately 2%. Study-wide points: Low normalized T-cell clonal expansion also characterized some of the nonresponders.

No patient had autoimmune disease or received systemic immunosuppression. The genes are TRBV6-5 and TRBJ1-2; maybe TRBD1 (6 bases). Material: CD4+ or CD8+ T cells sorted from blood, obtained in a trial of the OX40 agonist ivuxolimab. This sequence originates from an adult with an advanced solid tumor such as melanoma, head and neck, liver or kidney cancer. The CDR3 bases are TGTGCCAGCACCCGTGTGCGGGGGGCATACTATGGCTACACCTTC. This codes for CASTRVRGAYYGYTF.